The 23 T cell receptor beta chains presented below share a single source sample, sequenced in a study of tumor-infiltrating lymphocytes in primary liver carcinoma. Co-extraction of both nucleic acids (RNA and DNA) used about 18-31 mg of unsorted bulk tissue. Synthesis of TCR beta cDNA was carried out from 500 ng total RNA with a constant-region primer. Three nested multiplex PCR rounds, a slightly modified ARM-PCR, produced the libraries for TCR beta. The opening two PCR rounds, about 11 cycles each, paired TRBV1-TRBV30 forward primers with a C-beta reverse primer. MiXCR was run by TCRdb on the multiplex PCR reads, yielding one entry per CDR3 protein. The table has fewer than 50,000 distinct CDR3 sequences, roughly 80% seen once. The sample consisted of tumor-adjacent normal liver tissue. Receptors were obtained from a woman aged 25 to 39 with primary liver carcinoma and hepatitis B virus infection.

About this clonotype: A read error may account for a junction end that differs from germline. CDR3 loop: CASIQSHNSPLRF. The DNA for the CDR3 is TGTGCCAGCATCCAATCCCATAATTCACCCCTCCGCTTT. The chain joins TRBV16 to TRBJ1-6, with no clear D. The CDR3 is 13 residues long. In germline, CDR1 is KGHSY, CDR2 FQNENV.

This rearrangement joins TRBV5-5 to TRBJ1-3, with D uncertain. V dropped 5 bases and J dropped 4 bases, with 19 bases sitting between them. The CDR3 is 16 residues long. Germline values: CDR1 SGHKS, CDR2 YYEKEE (reference sequence). CDR3 residues: CASRLLGIGDGNTIYF. CDR3 nucleotide sequence: TGTGCCAGCAGGTTATTGGGGATCGGCGACGGAAACACCATATATTTT.

Concerning this clonotype: One end of the junction is discordant with germline, which a read error may explain. This rearrangement joins TRBV6-1 to TRBJ1-1; weak D call: TRBD1 (5 bases). This CDR3 has 14 residues. The V gene's germline CDR1 is MNHNS and CDR2 SASEGT. The CDR3 nucleotides are TGTGCCAGCGGTGAAGTGGGGGGTAACACTGGAGCTTTCTTT. Protein: CASGEVGGNTGAFF.

Regarding this clonotype: The CDR3 does not close with the conserved phenylalanine or tryptophan, likely indicating a read error. This chain joins TRBV6-1 and TRBJ2-1; D is unresolved. This CDR3 contains 13 residues. V was cut by 4 bases and J by 9 bases, with 13 bases left in between. Germline CDR1 reads MNHNS; CDR2 reads SASEGT. The CDR3 protein is CASSGKVFGEQFI. The CDR3 region has the DNA TGTGCCAGCAGTGGGAAAGTCTTCGGTGAGCAGTTCATC.

This clonotype was observed a handful of times. The gene calls are TRBV28 and TRBJ2-1, with a weak D call TRBD2 (6 bases). The length of the CDR3 is 15 residues. The V and J ends lost 5 bases and 9 bases respectively, with 20 bases between them. Per the germline V gene, CDR1 is MDHEN and CDR2 is SYDVKM. The CDR3 DNA follows: TGTGCCAGCAGTCTCGGGACTGGCGGTCTAAGTGAGCAGTTCTTC. This codes for CASSLGTGGLSEQFF.

This clonotype was counted a few times. One end of the junction does not line up with germline, which may come from a read error. The chain couples TRBV12-3 or TRBV12-4 to TRBJ1-5, with 7 bases identical to TRBD1. The CDR3 length is 13 residues. CDR3 residues: CASSFEGAQSQHF. The CDR3 DNA reads TGTGCCAGCAGTTTTGAGGGGGCACAGTCCCAACATTTT.

V usage is TRBV11-2 and J usage is TRBJ2-5; 9 bases match TRBD1. The CDR3 is 15 amino acids. Germline V CDR1 and CDR2: SGHAT, FQNNGV. V lost 1 base to trimming and J lost 2 bases; unmatched junction nucleotides: 2. The CDR3 here is CASSLGTGVQETQYF. CDR3 nucleotides: TGTGCCAGCAGCTTAGGGACAGGGGTACAAGAGACCCAGTACTTC.

This clonotype appeared many times. V usage is TRBV5-6 and J usage is TRBJ2-7, with unresolved D. This CDR3 has 14 amino acids. CDR1 SGHDT and CDR2 YYEEEE come from the germline V gene. V lost 0 bases to trimming and J lost 3 bases, with 10 bases between them. CDR3 sequence (DNA): TGTGCCAGCAGCTTGGGGTCAGGAATCTACGAGCAGTACTTC. Its protein is CASSLGSGIYEQYF.

This sequence joins TRBV11-2 and TRBJ2-7, with 7 bases lining up with TRBD2. The CDR3 has 16 residues. Germline V gene lookup returns CDR1 SGHAT and CDR2 FQNNGV. Trimming cost V 6 bases and J 3 bases; bases outside gene matches: 14. For the CDR3, the DNA is TGTGCCAGCAGGAAACCGGGGCTAGCGGAGCTCTACGAGCAGTACTTC. Encoded protein: CASRKPGLAELYEQYF.

As regards this clonotype: Because the CDR3 is missing its conserved closing phenylalanine or tryptophan, this is likely a read error. The rearrangement uses TRBV11-2 and TRBJ2-2, with D hard to call. V was cut by 3 bases and J by 7 bases, with 6 bases left in between. This CDR3 has 12 residues. The germline V gene has CDR1 SGHAT and CDR2 FQNNGV. CDR3 in amino acids: CASSFGIGELFS. DNA of the CDR3: TGTGCCAGCAGCTTCGGTATCGGGGAGCTGTTTTCT.

As concerns this clonotype: A read error may account for a junction end that differs from germline. The V and J genes are TRBV28 and TRBJ1-1; no clear D gene. CDR1 and CDR2 from the germline V gene are MDHEN and SYDVKM. The CDR3 totals 13 residues. CDR3 residues: CARRLYPNTEVFF. In DNA form, the CDR3 reads TGTGCCAGGAGGCTTTACCCCAACACTGAAGTTTTCTTT.

This clonotype was seen repeatedly, ten times or more. The chain employs TRBV5-6 and TRBJ2-7; the match to TRBD1 covers 8 bases. This CDR3 comprises 13 residues. Unmatched junction bases numbered 7, after V lost 2 bases and J lost 9 bases. The germline CDR1 and CDR2 sequences are SGHDT and YYEEEE. CDR3 amino acids: CASSLRTGLSQYF. The CDR3 coding sequence is TGTGCCAGCAGCTTACGGACAGGGCTATCGCAGTACTTC.

A remark on this clonotype: A much larger clone is a single base away; this may be a read error. J is TRBJ1-5 and V is TRBV28, with D unresolved. The germline CDR1 and CDR2 sequences are MDHEN and SYDVKM. The CDR3 covers 14 residues. Trimming stripped 6 bases from V and 5 bases from J, with 14 bases between. The CDR3 DNA follows: TGTGCCAGCAGCATCTACTTCGGGTATCAGCCCCAGCATTTT. Residues: CASSIYFGYQPQHF. Full variable domain (missing parts from reference TRBV28 and TRBJ1-5): DVKVTQSSRYLVKRTGEKVFLECVQDMDHENMFWYRQDPGLGLRLIYFSYDVKMKEKGDIPEGYSVSREKKERFSLILESASTNQTSMYLCASSIYFGYQPQHFGDGTRLSIL.

A word on this clonotype: Because it lacks the conserved phenylalanine or tryptophan at the end, this CDR3 is likely a read error. The DNA is omitted, as the CDR3 cannot be located on it reliably, and the CDR3 follows TCRdb's listing. The chain employs TRBV11-2 and TRBJ1-2; TRBD1, the D gene given by the table, was not confirmed from the DNA. The CDR3 length is 13 residues, termini included. Germline CDR1 reads SGHAT; CDR2 reads FQNNGV. CDR3 in amino acids: CASTQGGGGGYIL.

Only one count was recorded for this clonotype. V gene TRBV28 combines with J gene TRBJ2-3; D is unresolved. The CDR3 has 15 residues. V lost 2 bases and J lost 2, with 11 bases in between. The V gene's germline CDR1 is MDHEN and CDR2 SYDVKM. CDR3 in DNA: TGTGCCAGCAGTTTAACGTATTCTAACACAGATACGCAGTATTTT. Its protein product is CASSLTYSNTDTQYF.

In the case of this clonotype: An end of the junction differs from the germline gene, which may be a read error. The chain links TRBV29-1 to TRBJ2-1, with 8 bases identical to TRBD2. CDR1 SQVTM and CDR2 ANQGSEA come from the germline V gene. The CDR3 sequence is 14 residues long. In DNA, the CDR3 is TGCAGTGCCGCCGGGCTAGCGGGCTGCAATGAGCAGTTCTTT. Residues: CSAAGLAGCNEQFF.

The rearrangement links TRBV11-1 to TRBJ2-5, with 8 bases matching TRBD1. The CDR3 spans 14 residues. Looked up from germline, CDR1 is SGHAT and CDR2 is FQDESV (reference sequence). The DNA of the CDR3 is TGTGCTTGTAGCTGGGCAGGGGGCACTGGGACCCAGTACTTC. This codes for CACSWAGGTGTQYF.

In regard to this clonotype: Given a much more abundant clone one base away, this may be a read error. The V gene is TRBV24-1, the J gene TRBJ1-5; possible D gene TRBD1, 6 bases. This CDR3 has 14 amino acids. CDR1 KGHDR and CDR2 SFDVKD come from the germline V gene. CDR3 DNA: TGTACCACCACACAGGGAAGGGTGGATCAGCCCCAGCATTTT. This codes for CTTTQGRVDQPQHF.

The V and J genes are TRBV28 and TRBJ1-3; no definite D call. Trimming cost V 7 bases and J 5 bases, with 15 bases left between them. The CDR3 length is 14 residues. From germline, CDR1 is MDHEN and CDR2 SYDVKM. The CDR3 is CASIAQLVRNTIYF. DNA of the CDR3: TGTGCCAGCATAGCACAGTTGGTGAGAAACACCATATATTTT. The whole variable domain, filled in from reference TRBV28 and TRBJ1-3, reads DVKVTQSSRYLVKRTGEKVFLECVQDMDHENMFWYRQDPGLGLRLIYFSYDVKMKEKGDIPEGYSVSREKKERFSLILESASTNQTSMYLCASIAQLVRNTIYFGEGSWLTVV.

In the case of this clonotype: An end of the junction differs from the germline gene, which may be a read error. The chain combines TRBV28 with TRBJ1-2; no clear D gene. CDR1 MDHEN and CDR2 SYDVKM come from the germline V gene. This CDR3 has 12 residues. The CDR3: CVSSISGSGYTF. The CDR3 coding sequence is TGTGTCAGCAGTATCTCGGGGTCTGGCTACACCTTC.

Points on this clonotype: Relative to the germline gene, one junction end is altered; a read error may explain this. The chain links TRBV16 to TRBJ1-1, with unresolved D. Germline V gives CDR1 KGHSY, CDR2 FQNENV. The CDR3 has 12 residues. CDR3 loop: CVSSQLSAEAFF. CDR3 in DNA: TGTGTCAGCAGCCAGCTATCCGCTGAAGCTTTCTTT.

The chain recombines TRBV4-3 with TRBJ2-2; D gene uncertain. The CDR3 loop spans 12 amino acids. Germline CDR1 LGHNA, CDR2 YSLEER. The DNA of the CDR3 is TGCACCAACAGACTCGGCACCGGGGAGCTGTTTTTT. It specifies CTNRLGTGELFF.

Concerning this clonotype: A single base separates this from a much larger clone, so it may be a read error. The V call is TRBV6-6, the J call TRBJ2-2; the D is unclear. There are 12 residues in the CDR3. Per germline, CDR1 MNHNY and CDR2 SVGAGI (reference sequence). The CDR3 sequence is CASCYSSGELFF. In DNA form, the CDR3 reads TGTGCCAGCTGTTACTCATCCGGGGAGCTGTTTTTT.